These 10 T cell receptor beta chains were sequenced from one sample in a study of response to subunit inactivated influenza vaccine. TCRdb reanalysed the RT-PCR reads using MiXCR and keeps one entry per CDR3 protein. The table lists roughly 790,000 distinct CDR3 sequences, around 21% of them singletons. Sequences were derived from PBMCs from blood, sampled about 5 days after vaccination. The receptors derive from a man aged 45 to 65 who received an inactivated influenza vaccine.

V usage is TRBV20-1 and J usage is TRBJ1-6; D gene ambiguous. The CDR3 has 14 residues. Germline V gene sequence: CDR1 DFQATT, CDR2 SNEGSKA (reference sequence). The V and J ends lost 6 bases and 10 bases respectively, with 19 bases between them. CDR3 nucleotides: TGCAGTGCAACCTACTCTTCGGGATTATCACCCCTCCACTTT. This codes for CSATYSSGLSPLHF.

This clonotype was detected a few times. The chain links TRBV5-5 to TRBJ2-7; the match to TRBD1 covers 7 bases. The V gene's germline CDR1 is SGHKS and CDR2 YYEKEE (reference sequence). Trimming cost V 5 bases and J 5 bases; bases outside gene matches: 7. This CDR3 contains 13 residues. The CDR3 DNA is TGTGCCAGCAGTCGACAGGGTCACCACGAGCAGTACTTC. It specifies CASSRQGHHEQYF.

This clonotype has at least ten counts. This chain connects TRBV5-6 to TRBJ2-7, with 11 bases identical to TRBD2. The CDR3 runs 14 residues. Germline lookup yields CDR1 SGHDT and CDR2 YYEEEE. V lost 2 bases and J lost 3; bases outside the gene matches: 1. The CDR3 is CASSFGTSGYEQYF. The CDR3 DNA is TGTGCCAGCAGCTTTGGGACTAGCGGCTACGAGCAGTACTTC.

This clonotype was seen a handful of times. V is TRBV7-8 and J is TRBJ2-5; 7 bases line up with TRBD1. Germline loops: CDR1 SGHVS, CDR2 FQNEAQ. The CDR3 spans 14 residues. V lost 2 bases, J lost 7 bases, and 7 bases stayed unmatched. The DNA of the CDR3 is TGTGCCAGCAGCTTACCGACAGGGAAGGGGACCCAGTACTTC. This encodes CASSLPTGKGTQYF.

This clonotype appeared a few times. The chain employs TRBV3-1 and TRBJ2-1; D is possibly TRBD2 (6 bases). The CDR3 covers 17 residues. The V gene lost 2 bases and the J gene lost 0 bases, with 14 bases spanning the gap. Germline V gives CDR1 LGHDT, CDR2 YNNKEL (reference sequence). CDR3 sequence: CASSQFGFGSSYNEQFF. CDR3 nucleotide sequence: TGTGCCAGCAGCCAATTTGGGTTCGGGAGCTCCTACAATGAGCAGTTCTTC.

The V and J genes are TRBV7-6 and TRBJ2-1; D possibly corresponds to TRBD2 (7 bases). The V gene's germline CDR1 is SGHVS and CDR2 FNYEAQ. Trimming cost V 5 bases and J 8 bases, with 19 bases left between them. This CDR3 contains 15 residues. The CDR3 spells CASSPEGGVLYEQFF. The CDR3 nucleotides read TGTGCCAGCAGCCCCGAGGGGGGGGTGCTCTATGAGCAGTTCTTC.

Ten or more counts support this clonotype. The chain has TRBV9 and TRBJ2-2; weak D call: TRBD2 (5 bases). Germline CDR1 is SGDLS and CDR2 is YYNGEE. V was cut by 0 bases and J by 3 bases, with 9 bases left in between. CDR3 length: 15 residues. The CDR3 coding sequence is TGTGCCAGCAGCGTAGGGGCTAGCCACACCGGGGAGCTGTTTTTT. Translating gives CASSVGASHTGELFF.

This clonotype was counted a few times. The CDR3 DNA reads as TGTGCCAGCAGTCGAAGAGGAGGGGGGAGCTCCTACAATGAGCAGTTCTTC. This codes for CASSRRGGGSSYNEQFF. The J gene is TRBJ2-1, the V gene TRBV12-3 or TRBV12-4; TRBD1 or TRBD2 may be the D gene (6 bases each). The CDR3 sequence is 17 residues long. Trimming cost V 5 bases and J 0 bases, with 17 bases left between them.

This chain connects TRBV6-5 to TRBJ2-1; D ambiguous. The ends were cut back, 2 bases at V and 7 bases at J, with 9 bases in the middle. The CDR3 length is 13 residues. CDR1 and CDR2 (germline): MNHEY, SVGAGI. The CDR3 nucleotides are TGTGCCAGCAGTTACCCCGGAAAGAATGAGCAGTTCTTC. Translated: CASSYPGKNEQFF.

This clonotype appeared a few times. V gene TRBV20-1 combines with J gene TRBJ2-1; 8 bases fit TRBD2. CDR3 length equals 15 residues. CDR1 is DFQATT and CDR2 is SNEGSKA in the germline V gene (reference sequence). The J segment lost 4 bases and the V segment lost 3 bases, leaving 8 bases of the junction unmatched. This CDR3 is CSASPGTSLYNEQFF. The CDR3 bases are TGCAGTGCTAGCCCAGGGACTAGTTTGTACAATGAGCAGTTCTTC.